This T cell receptor (beta chain) came from a study of blood T cell repertoires in COVID-19. Study-wide background: Material from acute and convalescent COVID-19 was sourced from the United States, Italy and Spain. T cells, B-cell-depleted T cells, or PBMCs provided the cDNA or gDNA that served as material.

In the original workflow: Reference gene primers were amplified, and this amplification served to estimate nucleated cell counts. Method: immunoSEQ multiplex PCR; TCRdb's copy keeps in-frame clones and lacks some. That table supplies the V and J calls and clone size; D and trimming were determined from the DNA. The table lists under 150,000 clones, about 85% of them singletons, with less than 15% in the top ten. This CDR3 has 14 amino acids. Germline loops: CDR1 SNHLY, CDR2 FYNNEI. The ends lost 7 bases at V and 0 bases at J; junction bases unmatched: 4. The receptor's source is a human donor in a cohort sampled during active COVID-19. The chain is built from TRBV2 and TRBJ2-3; 7 bases map to TRBD1. Sequenced input: peripheral blood. The CDR3 region is CASTRDSSTDTQYF. CDR3 DNA: TGTGCCAGCACCAGGGACAGTAGCACAGATACGCAGTATTTT.